The entry below gives a single TCR beta chain sequence along with its context. Sequencing used immunoSEQ multiplex PCR; TCRdb keeps in-frame clones, though not all of them. The sample has roughly 200,000 clones; approximately 83% are singletons. This sample stems from a study of blood T cell repertoires in COVID-19. This CDR3 comprises 11 residues. Trimming removed 6 bases from V and 6 bases from J, with 8 bases in between. The germline V gene has CDR1 MDHEN and CDR2 SYDVKM. This clonotype was obtained from a woman aged 50 to 65 who had been exposed to COVID-19. Sequenced material: PBMCs or T cells enriched from blood (not recorded which). V is TRBV28 and J is TRBJ1-2; D unclear. The CDR3 DNA follows: TGTGCCAGCAGGGTTACGGATGGCTACACCTTC. This codes for CASRVTDGYTF.